The subject of this entry is one T cell receptor beta chain. Its specificity is unknown. The sample comes from a study of long-term antiretroviral therapy in people with HIV. Study-wide background: Specimens dating back about a decade before the 2015 immediate-ART recommendation are the oldest included. Study-wide results and limits: Before ART, certain clones expanded, and these dominated the repertoire at all time points. Possibly under older ART regimens, blood was drawn between about 2004 and 2018.

Germline CDR1 reads SGDLS; CDR2 reads YYNGEE. Trimming pared 9 bases from V and 0 bases from J, leaving 21 bases between. CDR3 length: 16 amino acids. immunoSEQ v3.0 was run at survey level. Samples were sequenced targeting roughly 40,000-50,000 T-cell genomes each. TCRdb's copy holds only in-frame clones and misses some; the assay was immunoSEQ multiplex PCR. The sample shows roughly 30,000 clones, approximately 85% of them seen only once. The V call is TRBV9, the J call TRBJ1-2; maybe TRBD1 (6 bases). The receptor was isolated from a man aged 18 to 30 with HIV. The material sequenced was unsorted PBMCs, taken 0.8 years before starting antiretroviral therapy. CDR3 nucleotides: TGTGCCACAAAGAGGGGGACAAAGAAAACTAACTATGGCTACACCTTC. It specifies CATKRGTKKTNYGYTF.